This TCR beta chain was sequenced during a study of human T cells and chemical hapten exposure (dated by TCRdb to the early 2020s). As for the study more broadly: For sensitization, 2% DPC in acetone was applied to a roughly 2 cm by roughly 2 cm area of upper inner arm skin. Libraries were pooled for sequencing, and variation in per-sample TCR yields was attributed mainly to small differences in library volumes within the pool. Blood samples were taken from patients before sensitization (week 0) and at 2, 6 and about 24 weeks after DPC sensitization. Roughly 30 alopecia patients provided blood for TCR sequencing at one to four time points (pre-sensitization, 2, 6 and 24 weeks). Throughout the approximately 26-week study period, patients were also given weekly therapeutic DPC doses on the scalp. Most of the patients in the cohort were female, and the cohort covered alopecia areata with under or over 50% scalp involvement, alopecia totalis and alopecia universalis. In alopecia patients, the study followed how the peripheral blood TCR repertoire changed in vivo over primary and secondary sensitization to diphenylcyclopropenone (DPC), a hapten. Patch testing was performed on the upper back with Finn chambers containing 0.01% DPC, and the patch tests were scored after 6 days according to International Contact Dermatitis Research Group standards. Study-level results and caveats: Expanded TCRs formed significantly more large CDR3 similarity clusters than pre-sensitization or healthy control sets, consistent with antigen-driven responses. Patch test score was positively correlated with the number of PT1 expanded TCRs, with significance at thresholds 8, 16 and 32 but not at 4. Repeated subsampling changed both the strength of the expansion versus patch-test correlation and the threshold at which the correlation became significant. Because all patients had alopecia, a presumed autoimmune disease, the immune response of the patients might differ from that of healthy individuals. DPC sensitization did not change how many TCRs were above 1 in 1000 frequency, and no evidence was found of alterations in global repertoire structure.

Including the terminal cysteine and phenylalanine, the CDR3 comprises 15 residues. CDR3 DNA is the only sequence kept; it has 45 bases, read in frame from the first base. A distance of 17 bases separates the germline ends of V and J, which lose 4 bases and 6 bases respectively. Via the germline V gene, CDR1 is MNHEY and CDR2 SVGEGT. This clonotype was counted many times. This clone's antigen is unknown. Per-base qualities were not stored, and no clone one base away is much larger. The sample's time point label is to be understood as: patch test 1, 2 weeks after DPC sensitization. The treatment or condition label on this specimen signifies: therapeutic diphenylcyclopropenone sensitization with weekly scalp DPC. At every patch-test visit, the blood draw took place before the patch test was put on. To be eligible, patients had to be aged 18 to 70, diagnosed with alopecia and judged suitable for DPC therapy, while pregnant patients were excluded. Total RNA was extracted from unfractionated whole blood collected in Tempus Blood RNA tubes.

The library was obtained by RACE. Data came from a NextSeq 500. During library preparation, unique molecular identifiers were attached to individual cDNA molecules so that TCRs could be counted in a quantitative, reproducible way. Both TCR alpha and TCR beta chains were sequenced from each blood RNA sample. In the paper's pipeline: A median of roughly 99,000 TCRs per sample was observed, with a range of about 23,224 to 690,600. V, J and CDR3 annotation of the TCR reads was carried out using the Decombinator software suite. Every sample was subsampled to the same number of TCRs (28,000) for the PS versus PT1 abundance plots. TCRs were defined as expanded if absent before sensitization and observed at least eight times at the 2-week time point. Starting from the raw public reads, TCRdb applied fastp trimming at Q25, assembled clones with MiXCR and retained in-frame beta chains. Identical CDR3 protein sequences are pooled into one entry, listed with their most common genes and DNA. The V and J calls and clone size are TCRdb's, not the authors'. This sample has approximately 340,000 distinct CDR3 sequences in its table, and around 7% of those were observed once. The ten largest make up 7.5% to 9% of the sample.

This specimen was whole blood, taken in connection with sensitization to the hapten diphenylcyclopropenone (DPC). This clonotype was sampled from a woman aged 18-29 years with alopecia areata. Some clones in this sample may be carry-over from other donors' samples. The chain is assembled from TRBV6-2 or TRBV6-3 and TRBJ2-3; perhaps TRBD1 is the D gene, with 5 bases matching. CDR3 protein: CASSSHRTRPDTQYF. DNA sequence: TGTGCCAGCAGTTCCCACCGGACACGCCCGGATACGCAGTATTTT.